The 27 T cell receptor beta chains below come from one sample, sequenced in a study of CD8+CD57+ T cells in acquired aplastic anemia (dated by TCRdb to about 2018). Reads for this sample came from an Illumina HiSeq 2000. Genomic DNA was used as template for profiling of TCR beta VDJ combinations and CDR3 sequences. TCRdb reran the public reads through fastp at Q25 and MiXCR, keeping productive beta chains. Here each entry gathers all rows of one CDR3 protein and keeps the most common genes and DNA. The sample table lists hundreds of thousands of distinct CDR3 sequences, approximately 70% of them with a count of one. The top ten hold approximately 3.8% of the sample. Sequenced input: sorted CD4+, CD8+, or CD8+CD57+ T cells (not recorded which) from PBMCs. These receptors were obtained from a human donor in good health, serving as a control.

The CDR3 here is CASSPTGGGETQYLTF. Written as DNA, the CDR3 is TGTGCCAGCAGCCCAACAGGGGGCGGCGAGACCCAGTACCTGACTTTC. This chain links TRBV7-3 with TRBJ2-6; TRBD1 matches at 9 bases. V was clipped by 5 bases and J by 15 bases; unmatched bases: 17. This CDR3 spans 16 amino acids. The germline V gene has CDR1 SGHTA and CDR2 FQGTGA.

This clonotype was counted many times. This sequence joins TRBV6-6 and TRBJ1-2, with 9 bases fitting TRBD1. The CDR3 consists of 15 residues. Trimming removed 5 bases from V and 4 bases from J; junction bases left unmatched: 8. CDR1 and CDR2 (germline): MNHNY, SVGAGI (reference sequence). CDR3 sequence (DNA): TGTGCCAGCAGTGAACGGGGACAGGGCTTCTATGGCTACACCTTC. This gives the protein CASSERGQGFYGYTF.

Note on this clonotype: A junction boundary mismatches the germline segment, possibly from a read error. The CDR3 is CASSPSGVWSVHFQFF. In DNA, the CDR3 is TGCGCCAGCAGCCCCTCAGGGGTCTGGTCAGTCCACTTTCAGTTCTTC. The chain recombines TRBV7-3 with TRBJ2-1; D perhaps matches TRBD1 (6 bases). The CDR3 is made up of 16 amino acids. Germline CDR1 and CDR2: SGHTA and FQGTGA.

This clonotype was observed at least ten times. CDR3 loop: CASSSAPYGYTF. CDR3 sequence (DNA): TGTGCCAGCAGTTCCGCCCCATATGGCTACACCTTC. The chain recombines TRBV28 with TRBJ1-2; D remains unclear. V shed 4 bases and J shed 5 bases, with 8 bases lying between them. The V gene's germline CDR1 is MDHEN and CDR2 SYDVKM. The CDR3 covers 12 residues.

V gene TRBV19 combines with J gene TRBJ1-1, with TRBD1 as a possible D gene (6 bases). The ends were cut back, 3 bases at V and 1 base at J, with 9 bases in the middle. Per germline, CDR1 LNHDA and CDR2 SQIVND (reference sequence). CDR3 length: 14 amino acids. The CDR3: CASSMDSPNTEAFF. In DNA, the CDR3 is TGTGCCAGTAGTATGGACAGCCCGAACACTGAAGCTTTCTTT.

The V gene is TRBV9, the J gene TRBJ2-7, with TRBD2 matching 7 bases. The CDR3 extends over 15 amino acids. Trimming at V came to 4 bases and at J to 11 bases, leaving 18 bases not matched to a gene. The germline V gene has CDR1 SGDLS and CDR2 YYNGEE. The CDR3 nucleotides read TGTGCCAGCAGCTTAGGGAGGGCGGGCAGTTCCCAGGAGTACTTC. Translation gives CASSLGRAGSSQEYF.

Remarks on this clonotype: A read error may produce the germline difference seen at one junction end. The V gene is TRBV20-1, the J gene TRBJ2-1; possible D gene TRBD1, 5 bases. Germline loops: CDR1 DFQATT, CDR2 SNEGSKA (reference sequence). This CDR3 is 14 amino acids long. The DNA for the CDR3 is TGCAGTGCTAGTCTTGACAGAACCTACGATGAGCAGTTCTTC. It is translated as CSASLDRTYDEQFF.

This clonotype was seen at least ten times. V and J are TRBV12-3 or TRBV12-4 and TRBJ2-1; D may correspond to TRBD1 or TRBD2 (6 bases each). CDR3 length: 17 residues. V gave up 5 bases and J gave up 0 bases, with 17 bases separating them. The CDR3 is CASSRRGLSTSYNEQFF. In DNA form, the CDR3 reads TGTGCCAGCAGTCGCCGGGGGCTATCCACCTCCTACAATGAGCAGTTCTTC.

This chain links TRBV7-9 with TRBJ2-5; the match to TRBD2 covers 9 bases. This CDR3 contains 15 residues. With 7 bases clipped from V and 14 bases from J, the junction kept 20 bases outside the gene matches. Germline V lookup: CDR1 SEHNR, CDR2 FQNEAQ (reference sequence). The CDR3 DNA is TGTGCCAGCACGACTGCGGGGGGGGTCCGGGAGCAGTTCTACTTC. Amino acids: CASTTAGGVREQFYF.

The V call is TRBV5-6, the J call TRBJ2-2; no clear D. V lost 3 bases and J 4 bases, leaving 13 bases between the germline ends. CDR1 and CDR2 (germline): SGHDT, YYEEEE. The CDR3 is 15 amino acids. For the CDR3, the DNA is TGTGCCAGCAGCTGGGTCGGCCGGGTCACCGGGGAGCTGTTTTTT. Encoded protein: CASSWVGRVTGELFF.

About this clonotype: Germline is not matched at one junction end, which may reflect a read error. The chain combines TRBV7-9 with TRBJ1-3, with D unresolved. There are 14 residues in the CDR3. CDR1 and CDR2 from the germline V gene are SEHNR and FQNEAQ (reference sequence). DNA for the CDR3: TGTGCCAGCAGTTTACTGCCCTGTGCCTACGCCCAGTACTTT. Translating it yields CASSLLPCAYAQYF. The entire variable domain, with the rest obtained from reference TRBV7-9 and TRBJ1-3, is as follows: DTGVSQNPRHKITKRGQNVTFRCDPISEHNRLYWYRQTLGQGPEFLTYFQNEAQLEKSRLLSDRFSAERPKGSFSTLEIQRTEQGDSAMYLCASSLLPCAYAQYFGEGSWLTVV.

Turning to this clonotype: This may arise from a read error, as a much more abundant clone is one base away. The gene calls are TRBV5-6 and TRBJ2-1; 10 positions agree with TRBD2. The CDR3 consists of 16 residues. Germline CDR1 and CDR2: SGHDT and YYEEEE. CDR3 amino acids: CASSFQRGGSYSEQFF. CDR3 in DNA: TGTGCCAGCAGCTTTCAGCGGGGGGGCTCCTACAGTGAGCAGTTCTTC.

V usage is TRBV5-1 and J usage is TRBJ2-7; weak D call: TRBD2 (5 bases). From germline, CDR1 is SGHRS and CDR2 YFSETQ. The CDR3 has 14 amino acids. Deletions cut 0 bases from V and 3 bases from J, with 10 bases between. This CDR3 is CASSLAGIDYEQYF. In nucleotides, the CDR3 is TGCGCCAGCAGCTTGGCGGGGATAGACTACGAGCAGTACTTC.

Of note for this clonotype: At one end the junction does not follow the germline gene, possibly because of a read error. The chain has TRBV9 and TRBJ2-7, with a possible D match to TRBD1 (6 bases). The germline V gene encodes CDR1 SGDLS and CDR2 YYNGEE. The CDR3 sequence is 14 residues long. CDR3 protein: CASSQSRGSYEQYF. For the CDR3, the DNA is TGCGCCAGCAGCCAATCCAGGGGCTCCTACGAGCAGTACTTC.

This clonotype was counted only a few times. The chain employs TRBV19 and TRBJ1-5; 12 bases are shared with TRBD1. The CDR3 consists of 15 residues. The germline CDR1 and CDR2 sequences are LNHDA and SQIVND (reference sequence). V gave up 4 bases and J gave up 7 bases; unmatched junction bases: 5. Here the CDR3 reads CASSRGTGGGQPQHF. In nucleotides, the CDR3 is TGTGCCAGTAGTAGAGGGACAGGGGGCGGACAGCCCCAGCATTTT.

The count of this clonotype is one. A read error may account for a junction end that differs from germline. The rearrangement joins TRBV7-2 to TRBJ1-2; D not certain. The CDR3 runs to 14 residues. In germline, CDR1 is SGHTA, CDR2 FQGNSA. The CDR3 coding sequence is TGTGCCACCAGCAGCGACCCCGGTCCCTACTACTACCAGTTC. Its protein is CATSSDPGPYYYQF.

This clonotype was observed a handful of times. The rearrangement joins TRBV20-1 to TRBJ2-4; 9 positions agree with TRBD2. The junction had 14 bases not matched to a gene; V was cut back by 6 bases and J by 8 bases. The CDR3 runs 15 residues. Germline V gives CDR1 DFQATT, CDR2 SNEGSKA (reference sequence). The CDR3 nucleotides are TGCAGTGCGCCAGCCCGCGGGGGGGCGGTGGACATTCAGTACTTC. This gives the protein CSAPARGGAVDIQYF.

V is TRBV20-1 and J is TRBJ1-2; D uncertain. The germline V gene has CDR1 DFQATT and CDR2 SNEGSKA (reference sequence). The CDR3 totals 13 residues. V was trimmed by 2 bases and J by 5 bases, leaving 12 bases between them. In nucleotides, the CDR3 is TGCAGTGCTAGAAGCCTTCGGATTTATGGCTACACCTTC. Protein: CSARSLRIYGYTF.

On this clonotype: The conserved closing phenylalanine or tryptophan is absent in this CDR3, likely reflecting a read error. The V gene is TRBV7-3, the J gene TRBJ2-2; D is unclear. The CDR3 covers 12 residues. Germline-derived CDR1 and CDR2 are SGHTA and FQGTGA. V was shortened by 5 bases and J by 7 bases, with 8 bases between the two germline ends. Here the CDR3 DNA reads TGTGCCAGCAGCGCTCCGCGCGGGGAGCTGTTTCTT. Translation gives CASSAPRGELFL.

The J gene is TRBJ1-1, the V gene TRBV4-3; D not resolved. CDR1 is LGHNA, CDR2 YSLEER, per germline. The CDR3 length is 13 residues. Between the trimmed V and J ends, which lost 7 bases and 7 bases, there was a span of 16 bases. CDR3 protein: CASTAGPNNEAFF. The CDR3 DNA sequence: TGCGCCAGCACGGCAGGACCCAATAATGAAGCTTTCTTT.

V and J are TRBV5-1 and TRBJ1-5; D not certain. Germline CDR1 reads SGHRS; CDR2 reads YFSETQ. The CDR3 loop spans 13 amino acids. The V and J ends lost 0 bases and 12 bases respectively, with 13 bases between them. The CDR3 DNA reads TGCGCCAGCAGCTTGGCTCTCTCCTACAACCAGCATTTT. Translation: CASSLALSYNQHF.

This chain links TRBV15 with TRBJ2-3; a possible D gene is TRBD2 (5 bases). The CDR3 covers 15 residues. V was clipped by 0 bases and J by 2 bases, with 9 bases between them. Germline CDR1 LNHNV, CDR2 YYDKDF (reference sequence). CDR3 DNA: TGTGCCACCAGCAGAGATCGGGGTTACACAGATACGCAGTATTTT. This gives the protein CATSRDRGYTDTQYF.

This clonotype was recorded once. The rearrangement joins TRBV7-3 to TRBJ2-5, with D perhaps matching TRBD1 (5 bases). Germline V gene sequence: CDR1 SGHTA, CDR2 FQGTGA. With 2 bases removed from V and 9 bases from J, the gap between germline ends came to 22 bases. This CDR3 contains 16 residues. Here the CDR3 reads CASSLGALAPNSPQYF. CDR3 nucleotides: TGTGCCAGCAGCTTAGGGGCTCTTGCCCCTAATTCACCCCAGTACTTC.

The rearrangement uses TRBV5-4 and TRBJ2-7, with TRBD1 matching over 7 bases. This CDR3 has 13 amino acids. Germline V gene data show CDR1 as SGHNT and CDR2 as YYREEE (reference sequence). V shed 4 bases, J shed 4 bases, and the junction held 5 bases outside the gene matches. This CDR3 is CASSMTGIYEQYF. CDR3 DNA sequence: TGTGCCAGCAGCATGACAGGGATATACGAGCAGTACTTC. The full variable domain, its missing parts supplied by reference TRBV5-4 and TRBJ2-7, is ETGVTQSPTHLIKTRGQQVTLRCSSQSGHNTVSWYQQALGQGPQFIFQYYREEENGRGNFPPRFSGLQFPNYSSELNVNALELDDSALYLCASSMTGIYEQYFGPGTRLTVT.

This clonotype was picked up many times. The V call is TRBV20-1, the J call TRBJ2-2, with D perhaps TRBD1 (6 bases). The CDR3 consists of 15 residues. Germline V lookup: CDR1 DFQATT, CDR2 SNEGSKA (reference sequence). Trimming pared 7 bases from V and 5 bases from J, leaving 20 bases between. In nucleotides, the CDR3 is TGCAGTGTTATCCCCAGGGGAAGGGCAACCGGGGAGCTGTTTTTT. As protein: CSVIPRGRATGELFF.

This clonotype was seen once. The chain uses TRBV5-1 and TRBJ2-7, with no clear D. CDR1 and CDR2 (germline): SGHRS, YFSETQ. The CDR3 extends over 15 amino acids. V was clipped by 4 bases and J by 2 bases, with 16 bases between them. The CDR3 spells CASSRDSLSTYEQYF. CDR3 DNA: TGCGCCAGCAGCCGAGATTCCCTGAGCACCTACGAGCAGTACTTC.

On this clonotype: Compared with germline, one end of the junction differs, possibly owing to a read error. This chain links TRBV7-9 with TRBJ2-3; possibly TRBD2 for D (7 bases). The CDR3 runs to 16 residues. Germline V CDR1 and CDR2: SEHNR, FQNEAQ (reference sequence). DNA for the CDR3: TGTGCTAGCAGCAGGTTGCAAGGGGGGGCTTTCTTTGGGCAGTATTTT. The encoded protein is CASSRLQGGAFFGQYF.